Here is one TCR beta chain with its context. The CDR3 is made up of 15 amino acids. Trimming at V came to 0 bases and at J to 5 bases, leaving 5 bases not matched to a gene. The germline V gene has CDR1 SGDLS and CDR2 YYNGEE. This record belongs to a study of blood T cell repertoires in COVID-19. In the study overall: Donors in the United States, Italy and Spain gave samples during acute or convalescent COVID-19.

Clones were read by immunoSEQ multiplex PCR, and TCRdb kept only the in-frame ones, dropping some. The sample shows a few hundred thousand clones, approximately 80% of them seen only once. The TCR originated in a man aged 30-40 years who had recovered from COVID-19. Sequencing used peripheral blood. The rearrangement links TRBV9 to TRBJ2-3; 8 bases fit TRBD1. CDR3 coding DNA: TGTGCCAGCAGCGTAGGTCAGGGGACAGGAGATACGCAGTATTTT. The encoded protein is CASSVGQGTGDTQYF.